What follows describes a single T cell receptor beta chain. Its antigen is unknown. This CDR3 spans 16 amino acids. Losses at the gene ends were 3 bases for V and 6 bases for J; bases not matched to a gene: 6. Per germline, CDR1 SGHNT and CDR2 YYREEE (reference sequence). Generated by immunoSEQ multiplex PCR, the TCRdb table keeps only in-frame clones and is missing some. The data show tens of thousands of clones, roughly 90% seen once. The data stem from a study of T cells in localized non-small cell lung cancer. Study findings and constraints: Detection in adjacent lung was observed for a median around 59 of the top 100 tumor clones. With higher T cell density in blood came longer overall survival. Of the tissues analyzed, uninvolved adjacent lung showed maximal T cell clonality, greater than tumor. Heterogeneity remains possible, as sequencing covered one tumor region only.

The sequenced sample was peripheral blood, obtained before any cancer treatment. The source of this sequence is a female donor aged 60 or older with stage I lung adenocarcinoma. The J gene is TRBJ2-3, the V gene TRBV5-4; TRBD2 matches at 14 bases. CDR3 DNA sequence: TGTGCCAGCAGCTCTGGGACTAGCGGGGGTGTTGATACGCAGTATTTT. Translated, it gives CASSSGTSGGVDTQYF.